The 13 T cell receptor beta chains in this list originate from one sample, sequenced in a study of OX40 agonist ivuxolimab in advanced cancers. Libraries were prepared by immunoSEQ multiplex PCR; TCRdb keeps only in-frame clonotypes and omits some of them. The table records around 63,000 clones, roughly 82% of them present only once. Sequenced here: CD4+ or CD8+ T cells sorted from blood, sampled in a trial of the OX40 agonist ivuxolimab. These receptors all come from an adult with an advanced solid tumor such as melanoma, head and neck, liver or kidney cancer.

This clone was counted only a few times. The gene calls are TRBV7-2 and TRBJ2-7; D not certain. The CDR3 is 15 amino acids. The V gene lost 2 bases and the J gene lost 3 bases, with 14 bases spanning the gap. CDR1 SGHTA and CDR2 FQGNSA come from the germline V gene. As DNA, the CDR3 is TGTGCCAGCAGCTTAATGCCAGACCACCTCTACGAGCAGTACTTC. This encodes CASSLMPDHLYEQYF.

This clone was counted a single time. The chain recombines TRBV5-1 with TRBJ1-1; D not certain. Trimming shortened V by 4 bases and J by 2 bases, and 9 bases separated the two germline ends. Germline V gene sequence: CDR1 SGHRS, CDR2 YFSETQ. This CDR3 is built from 13 residues. This CDR3 is CASSQATNTEAFF. CDR3 nucleotide sequence: TGCGCCAGCAGCCAGGCGACTAACACTGAAGCTTTCTTT.

V usage is TRBV28 and J usage is TRBJ1-4, with D unclear. This CDR3 spans 16 amino acids. V was trimmed by 5 bases and J by 6 bases, leaving 19 bases between them. Germline CDR1 is MDHEN and CDR2 is SYDVKM. The CDR3 region is CASSVTAVWEDEKLFF. CDR3 DNA: TGTGCCAGCAGTGTTACGGCCGTTTGGGAGGATGAAAAACTGTTTTTT.

The gene calls are TRBV6-7 and TRBJ1-5; D is possibly TRBD1 (6 bases). TRBV6-7 is an open reading frame whose function is uncertain. The ends were cut back, 6 bases at V and 5 bases at J, with 14 bases in the middle. The CDR3 consists of 14 residues. The CDR3 loop is CASRERGGDQPQHF. The CDR3 coding sequence is TGTGCCAGCAGGGAAAGGGGGGGAGATCAGCCCCAGCATTTT.

The chain links TRBV7-8 to TRBJ2-3, with unresolved D. V was trimmed by 5 bases and J by 5 bases, leaving 11 bases between them. CDR1 SGHVS and CDR2 FQNEAQ come from the germline V gene. This CDR3 region has 13 residues. CDR3: CASSQYWGDTQYF. The CDR3 bases are TGTGCCAGCAGCCAATACTGGGGAGATACGCAGTATTTT.

The chain is built from TRBV29-1 and TRBJ1-5; the D gene is possibly TRBD1 (5 bases). Deletions cut 4 bases from V and 1 base from J, with 8 bases between. The CDR3 loop spans 13 amino acids. The germline gives CDR1 SQVTM, CDR2 ANQGSEA. The CDR3 sequence is CSVGGGSNQPQHF. The CDR3 nucleotides are TGCAGCGTTGGGGGGGGAAGCAATCAGCCCCAGCATTTT.

The chain links TRBV2 to TRBJ1-5; a possible D gene is TRBD1 (5 bases). V shed 6 bases and J shed 6 bases, with 15 bases lying between them. The CDR3 loop spans 14 amino acids. In germline, CDR1 is SNHLY, CDR2 FYNNEI. CDR3 region: CASSIGQGSQPQHF. In DNA, the CDR3 is TGTGCCAGCAGCATTGGACAAGGCAGTCAGCCCCAGCATTTT.

V is TRBV2 and J is TRBJ2-7, with D possibly TRBD1 on 6 matching bases. V dropped 2 bases and J dropped 4 bases, with 15 bases sitting between them. The CDR3 has 15 residues. The germline CDR1 and CDR2 sequences are SNHLY and FYNNEI. The CDR3 sequence: CASSEMGTTTYEQYF. CDR3 DNA sequence: TGTGCCAGCAGTGAAATGGGGACAACCACTTACGAGCAGTACTTC.

As for this clone: One junction end disagrees with the germline gene, perhaps due to a read error. Other nucleotide sequences from this sample produce the same CDR3. The CDR3 region is CASRDSGANVLTF. The CDR3 nucleotides read TGTGCCAGTAGGGACTCTGGGGCCAATGTCCTGACTTTC. The chain is built from TRBV19 and TRBJ2-6; D tentatively reads TRBD1 or TRBD2 (5 bases each). The germline V gene encodes CDR1 LNHDA and CDR2 SQIVND (reference sequence). The CDR3 is 13 amino acids.

The chain employs TRBV6-4 and TRBJ2-3; 7 nucleotides align to TRBD2. The germline V gene has CDR1 MRHNA and CDR2 SNTAGT. V trimming: 11 bases; J trimming: 3 bases; junction bases outside the gene matches: 8. This CDR3 contains 13 residues. The CDR3 region has the DNA TGTGCCCGACGACTAGCAGGGACAGATACGCAGTATTTT. Protein product: CARRLAGTDTQYF.

This clone is termed medium-sized. The V gene is TRBV5-4, the J gene TRBJ2-7, with TRBD1 matching 12 bases. The V gene end was trimmed by 4 bases and the J gene end by 3 bases; junction bases not matched to a gene: 14. The CDR3 length is 18 residues. Germline lookup yields CDR1 SGHNT and CDR2 YYREEE (reference sequence). The CDR3 DNA is TGTGCCAGCAGCCCCACGGGGTCCGGGACAGGGGGCGTCTACGAGCAGTACGTC. It yields the protein CASSPTGSGTGGVYEQYV.

The V and J genes are TRBV4-1 and TRBJ2-5; 10 nucleotides match TRBD1. The V gene end was trimmed by 4 bases and the J gene end by 4 bases; junction bases not matched to a gene: 9. The germline gives CDR1 MGHRA, CDR2 YSYEKL. The CDR3 spans 16 residues. This CDR3 reads CASSPSPGQGLETQYF. The CDR3 bases are TGCGCCAGCAGCCCTTCCCCGGGACAGGGGTTAGAGACCCAGTACTTC.

The chain recombines TRBV6-6 with TRBJ1-2, with D perhaps matching TRBD1 (6 bases). The CDR3 is made up of 13 amino acids. Trimming stripped 2 bases from V and 4 bases from J, with 8 bases between. Germline V gene lookup returns CDR1 MNHNY and CDR2 SVGAGI (reference sequence). The DNA for the CDR3 is TGTGCCAGCAGTTACGGGGGCGTCTATGGCTACACCTTC. This gives the protein CASSYGGVYGYTF.